Described below is a single T cell receptor (beta chain) sequence and its context. Its antigen is not identified. Germline loops: CDR1 GTSNPN, CDR2 SVGIG (reference sequence). The CDR3 consists of 15 residues. Trimming took 1 base from V and 8 from J, leaving 18 bases between them. This entry comes from a study of chemoradiotherapy in HPV16-positive cancers. Overall study results and limits: HPV-responsive T-cell expansion during chemoradiotherapy was linked to improved recurrence-free survival in HPV16-positive patients. Candidate HPV-specific clones and E7-related TCR motifs grew in tumor during treatment.

The protocol was immunoSEQ multiplex PCR, while the TCRdb copy is restricted to in-frame clones and leaves out a portion. The table includes some 9,900 clones, about three quarters detected once. Repeated repertoire sampling spanned the course of chemoradiotherapy. The sequence was collected from a human donor with HPV-associated anogenital cancer. The rearrangement uses TRBV30 and TRBJ2-1; perhaps TRBD2 as D (7 bases). Source: tumor tissue, taken from a patient who underwent chemoradiotherapy. CDR3 loop: CAWSDSGGAEDEQFF. The CDR3 nucleotides are TGTGCCTGGAGTGACAGTGGGGGGGCCGAAGATGAGCAGTTCTTC. The full variable domain, in which reference TRBV30 and TRBJ2-1 provide the parts outside the CDR3, is SQTIHQWPATLVQPVGSPLSLECTVEGTSNPNLYWYRQAAGRGLQLLFYSVGIGQISSEVPQNLSASRPQDRQFILSSKKLLLSDSGFYLCAWSDSGGAEDEQFFGPGTRLTVL.